A selection of T cell receptor beta chains follows, all from one sample in a study of T cells in Graves' hyperthyroidism and ophthalmopathy. Via MiXCR, TCRdb re-called the multiplex PCR reads, giving one row per CDR3 protein. The table has about half a million distinct CDR3 sequences, around a fifth seen once. Sequenced: blood. The source is an older woman with Graves' ophthalmopathy. Each CDR3 is given with its conserved first and last residue. Each record gives: V gene, J gene, D gene, clone size, CDR3 DNA, CDR3 protein. The D gene is left open where the match is weak. Clone sizes are given selectively: once, few, many, or a class where the clone is expanded.

v_call: TRBV6-1; j_call: TRBJ1-4; d_call: -; clone_size: -; cdr3_nt: TGTGCCAGCAGGGCGAGAGGGGGTAATGAAAAACTGTTTTTT; cdr3_aa: CASRARGGNEKLFF
v_call: TRBV10-3; j_call: TRBJ2-5; d_call: TRBD2; clone_size: -; cdr3_nt: TGTGCCATCAGTGAGAGCGGGATAGAGACCCAGTACTTC; cdr3_aa: CAISESGIETQYF
v_call: TRBV10-3; j_call: TRBJ2-7; d_call: -; clone_size: -; cdr3_nt: TGTGCCACCAAAAGCGGGACAACCTACGAGCAGTACTTC; cdr3_aa: CATKSGTTYEQYF
v_call: TRBV12-3/TRBV12-4; j_call: TRBJ2-3; d_call: -; clone_size: many; cdr3_nt: TGTGCCAGCAATCAGCGGAACACAGATACGCAGTATTTT; cdr3_aa: CASNQRNTDTQYF
v_call: TRBV28; j_call: TRBJ2-4; d_call: -; clone_size: many; cdr3_nt: TGTGCCAGCAGGTCGGCAGGGATCATTCAGTACTTC; cdr3_aa: CASRSAGIIQYF
v_call: TRBV3-1; j_call: TRBJ1-5; d_call: -; clone_size: few; cdr3_nt: TGTGCCAGCAGCCAACCCGGGGTGCGGCCCCAGCATTTT; cdr3_aa: CASSQPGVRPQHF
v_call: TRBV20-1; j_call: TRBJ1-4; d_call: TRBD1; clone_size: -; cdr3_nt: TGCAGTGCCATTTACCCCACAGGGGGCTATGAAAAACTGTTTTTT; cdr3_aa: CSAIYPTGGYEKLFF
v_call: TRBV12-3/TRBV12-4; j_call: TRBJ2-7; d_call: TRBD1; clone_size: many; cdr3_nt: TGTGCCAGCAGCAGACAGGGGGCGTACGAGCAGTACTTC; cdr3_aa: CASSRQGAYEQYF
v_call: TRBV7-8; j_call: TRBJ2-1; d_call: -; clone_size: many; cdr3_nt: TGTGCCAGCAGCTTAGGATTTGCGGGACCCTCGGTCCATGAGCAGTTCTTC; cdr3_aa: CASSLGFAGPSVHEQFF
v_call: TRBV7-2; j_call: TRBJ2-5; d_call: -; clone_size: few; cdr3_nt: TGTGCCAGCAGCTCCCGGAAGCCCCGAAAGCAGACCCAGTACTTC; cdr3_aa: CASSSRKPRKQTQYF
v_call: TRBV28; j_call: TRBJ1-2; d_call: -; clone_size: few; cdr3_nt: TGTGCCACTTTGCGAAGAGGCTACACCTTC; cdr3_aa: CATLRRGYTF
v_call: TRBV2; j_call: TRBJ2-4; d_call: TRBD1; clone_size: -; cdr3_nt: TGTGCCAGCAGTTCAGGGGGTGCCAAAAACATTCAGTACTTC; cdr3_aa: CASSSGGAKNIQYF
v_call: TRBV6-6; j_call: TRBJ2-7; d_call: -; clone_size: many; cdr3_nt: TGTGCCAGCAGTTACCCCCCCAACAGGGGGGGCGAGCAGTACTTC; cdr3_aa: CASSYPPNRGGEQYF
v_call: TRBV24-1; j_call: TRBJ2-5; d_call: TRBD1; clone_size: -; cdr3_nt: TGTGCCACCAGTGAGTCCGCCGGGACAGGGGTAGAGACCCAGTACTTC; cdr3_aa: CATSESAGTGVETQYF
v_call: TRBV2; j_call: TRBJ1-1; d_call: TRBD1; clone_size: many; cdr3_nt: TGTGCCAGCAGTGCGGACAGGGGCCCGAGGACTGAAGCTTTCTTT; cdr3_aa: CASSADRGPRTEAFF
v_call: TRBV11-2; j_call: TRBJ2-1; d_call: -; clone_size: many; cdr3_nt: TGTGCCAGCAGCTTACAGGAGGTCCATGAGCAGTTCTTC; cdr3_aa: CASSLQEVHEQFF
v_call: TRBV2; j_call: TRBJ2-3; d_call: -; clone_size: many; cdr3_nt: TGTGCCAGCAGTGTGACCTGGGGCACAGATACGCAGTATTTT; cdr3_aa: CASSVTWGTDTQYF
v_call: TRBV30; j_call: TRBJ1-3; d_call: -; clone_size: -; cdr3_nt: TGTGCCTGGAGTGTATTTGTTTCTGGAAACACCATATATTTT; cdr3_aa: CAWSVFVSGNTIYF
v_call: TRBV12-3/TRBV12-4; j_call: TRBJ2-5; d_call: -; clone_size: many; cdr3_nt: TGTGCCAGCAGTTTGGGGAAAGAGACCCAGTACTTC; cdr3_aa: CASSLGKETQYF
v_call: TRBV6-1; j_call: TRBJ2-5; d_call: TRBD2; clone_size: -; cdr3_nt: TGTGCCAGCACCAAGACTAGCGGGACCTCAGGGACCCAGTACTTC; cdr3_aa: CASTKTSGTSGTQYF
v_call: TRBV5-1; j_call: TRBJ1-5; d_call: -; clone_size: few; cdr3_nt: TGCGCCAGCAGCACGGGACATGACCAGCCCCAGCATTTT; cdr3_aa: CASSTGHDQPQHF
v_call: TRBV13; j_call: TRBJ2-1; d_call: TRBD2; clone_size: -; cdr3_nt: TGTGCCAGCAGCTCGGGACTAGCGGGAGGGCATGAGCAGTTCTTC; cdr3_aa: CASSSGLAGGHEQFF
v_call: TRBV24-1; j_call: TRBJ1-2; d_call: TRBD1; clone_size: few; cdr3_nt: TGTGCCACCAGTGACCGGACAGGGGGGTACTATGGCTACACCTTC; cdr3_aa: CATSDRTGGYYGYTF
v_call: TRBV12-3/TRBV12-4; j_call: TRBJ2-5; d_call: -; clone_size: few; cdr3_nt: TGTGCCAGCAGTTGGGGGACACCGCAAGAGACCCAGTACTTC; cdr3_aa: CASSWGTPQETQYF
v_call: TRBV11-2; j_call: TRBJ1-3; d_call: -; clone_size: -; cdr3_nt: TGTGCCAGCAGCTGGAATCAGGGGACTGGAAACACCATATATTTT; cdr3_aa: CASSWNQGTGNTIYF
v_call: TRBV30; j_call: TRBJ2-1; d_call: -; clone_size: -; cdr3_nt: TGTGCCTGGAGTACGGGCAGTTGGTCAAATGAGCAGTTCTTC; cdr3_aa: CAWSTGSWSNEQFF
v_call: TRBV12-3/TRBV12-4; j_call: TRBJ2-3; d_call: -; clone_size: few; cdr3_nt: TGTGCCAGCAGTTTCTACCCAGATACGCAGTATTTT; cdr3_aa: CASSFYPDTQYF
v_call: TRBV11-2; j_call: TRBJ2-5; d_call: TRBD2; clone_size: many; cdr3_nt: TGTGCCAGCAGCACCGCTAGCGGGGGGACCCAAGAGACCCAGTACTTC; cdr3_aa: CASSTASGGTQETQYF
v_call: TRBV10-3; j_call: TRBJ2-1; d_call: -; clone_size: many; cdr3_nt: TGTGCCATCAGGCCGAGCGCCTACAATGAGCAGTTCTTC; cdr3_aa: CAIRPSAYNEQFF
v_call: TRBV28; j_call: TRBJ2-3; d_call: -; clone_size: many; cdr3_nt: TGTGCCAGCAGTGAAGGGTCTTACAGCACAGATACGCAGTATTTT; cdr3_aa: CASSEGSYSTDTQYF
v_call: TRBV5-1; j_call: TRBJ1-2; d_call: -; clone_size: -; cdr3_nt: TGCGCCAGCAGCTTGACGGTGGGGACCAACTATGGCTACACCTTC; cdr3_aa: CASSLTVGTNYGYTF
v_call: TRBV7-9; j_call: TRBJ2-7; d_call: -; clone_size: -; cdr3_nt: TGTGCCAGCAGCTTAGATGACAGAGCCTCCGAGCAGTACTTC; cdr3_aa: CASSLDDRASEQYF
v_call: TRBV20-1; j_call: TRBJ2-2; d_call: TRBD2; clone_size: many; cdr3_nt: TGCAGTGCTTGGGCGGGGGACACCGGGGAGCTGTTTTTT; cdr3_aa: CSAWAGDTGELFF
v_call: TRBV6-6; j_call: TRBJ1-2; d_call: -; clone_size: -; cdr3_nt: TGTGCCAGCAGTTACTCGAGTAGCAGGGACTATGGCTACACCTTC; cdr3_aa: CASSYSSSRDYGYTF
v_call: TRBV7-9; j_call: TRBJ2-1; d_call: TRBD2; clone_size: few; cdr3_nt: TGTGCCAGCAGCCCTAGCGGGGGAGTGGATGAGCAGTTCTTC; cdr3_aa: CASSPSGGVDEQFF
v_call: TRBV28; j_call: TRBJ2-4; d_call: -; clone_size: -; cdr3_nt: TGTGCCAGCAGTTACTCCGGGAGCTATGCCAAAAACATTCAGTACTTC; cdr3_aa: CASSYSGSYAKNIQYF
v_call: TRBV12-3/TRBV12-4; j_call: TRBJ1-2; d_call: TRBD1; clone_size: many; cdr3_nt: TGTGCCAGCAGTTTGGCAGGGGGAAACTATGGCTACACCTTC; cdr3_aa: CASSLAGGNYGYTF
v_call: TRBV6-2/TRBV6-3; j_call: TRBJ2-1; d_call: -; clone_size: few; cdr3_nt: TGTGCCAGCAGTTACTTCGGAGCCTCTGGGTACAATGAGCAGTTCTTC; cdr3_aa: CASSYFGASGYNEQFF